Shown below are 12 T cell receptor beta chains from a single sample sequenced in a study of identical twins. TCRdb analysed the 5' RACE reads with MiXCR anew, one entry per CDR3 protein. The data contain approximately 260,000 distinct CDR3 sequences, about 8% of them singletons. Separately, the same data were catalogued under a study of yellow fever vaccine responses in identical twins.

What was sequenced was CD8+ T cells sorted from blood. All receptors derive from a woman between 18 and 29 years old in good health.

The CDR3 here is CASSLIRTGEETQYF. The CDR3 DNA reads TGTGCCAGCAGCTTGATTAGGACAGGGGAAGAGACCCAGTACTTC. The V and J genes are TRBV7-9 and TRBJ2-5, with TRBD1 matching over 9 bases. J lost 3 bases, V lost 3 bases, and 5 bases had no gene match. The germline CDR1 and CDR2 sequences are SEHNR and FQNEAQ (reference sequence). This CDR3 region has 15 residues.

The J gene is TRBJ2-2, the V gene TRBV6-4; 11 bases map to TRBD2. This CDR3 comprises 15 residues. V gave up 5 bases and J gave up 5 bases; unmatched junction bases: 4. Germline V gene lookup returns CDR1 MRHNA and CDR2 SNTAGT. CDR3 amino acids: CASSPLAGGTGELFF. The CDR3 DNA is TGTGCCAGCAGTCCGCTAGCGGGAGGTACCGGGGAGCTGTTTTTT.

This clonotype was recorded a few times. The chain links TRBV9 to TRBJ2-3; tentatively, D is TRBD2 (7 bases). Trimming stripped 4 bases from V and 5 bases from J, with 20 bases between. In germline, CDR1 is SGDLS, CDR2 YYNGEE. This CDR3 region has 16 residues. The CDR3 loop is CASSPHGGGPRDTQYF. Written as DNA, the CDR3 is TGTGCCAGCAGCCCCCACGGCGGGGGCCCGCGAGATACGCAGTATTTT.

The rearrangement uses TRBV7-6 and TRBJ1-1, with 10 bases fitting TRBD1. Germline V gives CDR1 SGHVS, CDR2 FNYEAQ. The trim removed 2 bases at V and 5 bases at J, leaving 5 bases unmatched. The CDR3 runs 15 residues. CDR3 sequence reads: CASSLRGTGVTEAFF. The CDR3 DNA reads as TGTGCCAGCAGCTTAAGGGGGACAGGGGTGACTGAAGCTTTCTTT.

This clonotype was observed a few times. The chain couples TRBV2 to TRBJ2-7; tentatively, D is TRBD2 (5 bases). Germline V lookup: CDR1 SNHLY, CDR2 FYNNEI. V gave up 2 bases and J gave up 0 bases, with 8 bases separating them. This CDR3 has 14 residues. CDR3 sequence: CASSESAGSYEQYF. CDR3 nucleotide sequence: TGTGCCAGCAGTGAATCGGCGGGCTCCTACGAGCAGTACTTC.

In its sample, this clonotype was seen once. This chain connects TRBV10-3 to TRBJ2-3; no definite D call. The CDR3 runs to 15 residues. Per the germline V gene, CDR1 is ENHRY and CDR2 is SYGVKD. Trimming shortened V by 3 bases and J by 2 bases, and 12 bases separated the two germline ends. CDR3 sequence: CAISDEQPITDTQYF. CDR3 nucleotides: TGTGCCATCAGTGATGAACAGCCGATCACAGATACGCAGTATTTT.

The rearrangement uses TRBV6-1 and TRBJ1-1; D is ambiguous. CDR3 length equals 14 residues. Germline CDR1 reads MNHNS; CDR2 reads SASEGT. V shed 1 base and J shed 4 bases, with 10 bases lying between them. Here the CDR3 reads CASSEGDWTTEAFF. As DNA, the CDR3 is TGTGCCAGCAGTGAAGGCGACTGGACCACTGAAGCTTTCTTT.

The rearrangement uses TRBV30 and TRBJ2-2, with D unclear. Germline CDR1 GTSNPN, CDR2 SVGIG (reference sequence). V lost 4 bases and J lost 3, with 15 bases in between. The CDR3 length is 15 residues. The CDR3 sequence: CAWKVPLFHTGELFF. The CDR3 region has the DNA TGTGCCTGGAAGGTCCCTCTCTTTCACACCGGGGAGCTGTTTTTT.

The chain has TRBV5-5 and TRBJ2-2, with 8 bases aligning to TRBD1. The CDR3 length is 17 residues. In germline, CDR1 is SGHKS, CDR2 YYEKEE (reference sequence). J lost 3 bases, V lost 4 bases, and 11 bases had no gene match. The CDR3 sequence is CASSLLRTGPDTGELFF. The CDR3 DNA reads TGTGCCAGCAGCCTACTAAGGACAGGGCCAGACACCGGGGAGCTGTTTTTT.

In its sample, this clonotype was seen a few times. The V call is TRBV13, the J call TRBJ2-1; tentatively, D is TRBD1 (6 bases). This CDR3 region has 14 residues. Germline V CDR1 and CDR2: PRHDT, FYEKMQ (reference sequence). V gave up 5 bases and J gave up 8 bases, with 16 bases separating them. The CDR3 DNA reads TGTGCCAGCAGCCCACAGGGATCTGCGGATGAGCAGTTCTTC. Translation gives CASSPQGSADEQFF.

CDR3 in DNA: TGTGCCAGCAGCTTCACGGACTCGAACACCGGGGAGCTGTTTTTT. It is translated as CASSFTDSNTGELFF. The V and J genes are TRBV7-6 and TRBJ2-2; D might be TRBD2 (5 bases). Germline V gives CDR1 SGHVS, CDR2 FNYEAQ. The CDR3 contains 15 residues. Trimming removed 3 bases at V and 0 bases at J, with 8 bases between.

The rearrangement links TRBV11-2 to TRBJ2-2; D is possibly TRBD1 (5 bases). V was clipped by 7 bases and J by 7 bases, with 10 bases between them. Germline CDR1 SGHAT, CDR2 FQNNGV. CDR3 length: 12 amino acids. The CDR3 here is CASIAGFGELFF. The CDR3 DNA reads TGTGCCAGCATCGCAGGGTTCGGGGAGCTGTTTTTT. The whole variable domain, filled in from reference TRBV11-2 and TRBJ2-2, reads EAGVAQSPRYKIIEKRQSVAFWCNPISGHATLYWYQQILGQGPKLLIQFQNNGVVDDSQLPKDRFSAERLKGVDSTLKIQPAKLEDSAVYLCASIAGFGELFFGEGSRLTVL.